This T cell receptor beta chain was identified during a study of T-cell reconstitution after alpha-beta-depleted transplantation in children (dated by TCRdb to the mid-2010s). Broadly, across the study: The study quantitatively tracked T-cell immune reconstitution after TCRalphabeta/CD19-depleted allogeneic hematopoietic cell transplantation in children using TCR repertoire profiling.

Preparation of the library involved PCR. Sequencing relied on an Illumina HiSeq 2500. Molecular barcoding was employed in the preparation of TCR libraries, with unique molecular identifiers being used to normalize TCRbeta repertoire quantification. Using fastp trimming at Q25 and MiXCR clonotype assembly, TCRdb reanalyzed the public sequencing data and kept in-frame beta chains. Entries that share a CDR3 protein sequence are merged under the most common genes and DNA. The sample profile shows 81,000 or so distinct CDR3 sequences; 15% to 19% of them were found once. The ten largest clonotypes hold about 20% of the sample. Study-level results and caveats: In some patients, the high TCRbeta diversity seen at day 60 was put down to recipient T cells and intrathymic progenitors that had survived conditioning. Over subsequent months, a decline in hyperexpanded clone frequencies was noted, and after one year, T-cell counts and TCRbeta diversity were mostly ascribed to newly produced T cells. The apparently early alphabetaT-cell count recovery about two months after transplant was reportedly dependent on only several hundred rapidly expanded clones derived from non-depleted graft cells.

Sequences KGHSH (CDR1) and LQKENI (CDR2) are obtained from the germline V gene. The CDR3 runs 16 amino acids, cysteine and phenylalanine included. Of all the DNA, just the CDR3 is kept, 48 bases in frame from base 1. The V end loses 1 base and the J end loses 3 bases, and a stretch of 14 bases separates them. A note on this clonotype: Its antigen remains undetermined. Base quality data are lacking; no much larger clone is found one base away.

The treatment or condition label, read with the paper, signifies: allogeneic hematopoietic cell transplantation with graft depleted of TCRalphabeta T cells and CD19 B cells. The transplant recipients were children given TCRalphabeta/CD19-depleted allogeneic hematopoietic cell grafts. This specimen was PBMCs, mostly from graft donor cells, taken 180 days after TCRalphabeta/CD19-depleted stem cell transplant. The chain is encoded by TRBV18 joined to TRBJ2-3; perhaps TRBD2 is the D gene, with 7 bases matching. This sequence was found in a male patient aged 2-15 years who had a stem cell transplant for acute lymphoblastic leukemia, so the T cells may come from the graft donor. The CDR3 region: CASSPLGGGQTDTQYF. The nucleotide sequence is given as TGTGCCAGCTCACCACTGGGGGGGGGCCAAACAGATACGCAGTATTTT.